This T cell receptor (beta chain) was sequenced in a study of regulatory T cells in long-lasting Graves disease. Study details: Treatment with antithyroid drugs for over 5 years, together with positive TSH receptor antibodies, meant persistent Graves' disease.

iRepertoire HTBI primers and Arm-PCR of CDR3 regions built TCR beta libraries. MiXCR, run by TCRdb on the multiplex PCR reads, gives a single entry per CDR3 protein. The sample has hundreds of thousands of distinct CDR3 sequences, 20% to 25% seen once. CDR3 length equals 14 residues. Germline V gives CDR1 MDHEN, CDR2 SYDVKM. V was shortened by 3 bases and J by 7 bases, with 10 bases between the two germline ends. Regarding time point: persistent/refractory GD, antithyroid drugs over 5 years with positive TRAb. PBMCs were the source of the RNA used for TCR sequencing. This clonotype was counted ten times or more.

The TCR comes from a female donor with Graves disease. The sample consisted of peripheral blood mononuclear cells (PBMCs), taken when the disease was refractory, from a patient treated with antithyroid drugs. The genes are TRBV28 and TRBJ1-6; D is uncertain. In nucleotides, the CDR3 is TGTGCCAGCAGTTTGACACCTATCAATTCACCCCTCCACTTT. This codes for CASSLTPINSPLHF.